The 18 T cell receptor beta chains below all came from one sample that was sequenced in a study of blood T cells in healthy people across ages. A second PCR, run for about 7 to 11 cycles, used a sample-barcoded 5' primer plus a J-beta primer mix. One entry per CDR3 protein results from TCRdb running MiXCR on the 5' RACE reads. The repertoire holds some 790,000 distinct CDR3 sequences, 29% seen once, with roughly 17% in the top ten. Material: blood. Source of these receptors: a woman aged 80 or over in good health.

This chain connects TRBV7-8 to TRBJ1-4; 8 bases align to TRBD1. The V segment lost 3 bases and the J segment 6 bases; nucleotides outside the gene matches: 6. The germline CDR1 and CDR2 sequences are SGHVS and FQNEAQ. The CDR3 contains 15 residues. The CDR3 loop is CASSFRGQGDEKLFF. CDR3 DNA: TGTGCCAGCAGCTTTCGTGGACAGGGCGATGAAAAACTGTTTTTT.

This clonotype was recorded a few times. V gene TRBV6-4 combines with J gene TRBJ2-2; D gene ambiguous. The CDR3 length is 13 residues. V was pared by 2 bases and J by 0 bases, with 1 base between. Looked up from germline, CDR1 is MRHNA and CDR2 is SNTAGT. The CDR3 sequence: CASSDPNTGELFF. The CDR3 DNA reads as TGTGCCAGCAGTGACCCGAACACCGGGGAGCTGTTTTTT.

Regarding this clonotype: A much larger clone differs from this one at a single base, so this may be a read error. The CDR3 sequence is CASSFSTSERETQFF. In DNA form, the CDR3 reads TGTGCCAGCAGCTTCTCGACTAGTGAGAGGGAGACCCAGTTCTTC. V gene TRBV5-6 combines with J gene TRBJ2-1; D is perhaps TRBD2 (6 bases). CDR1 is SGHDT, CDR2 YYEEEE, per germline. The V end was cut by 2 bases, the J end by 13 bases, with 22 bases between. There are 15 residues in the CDR3.

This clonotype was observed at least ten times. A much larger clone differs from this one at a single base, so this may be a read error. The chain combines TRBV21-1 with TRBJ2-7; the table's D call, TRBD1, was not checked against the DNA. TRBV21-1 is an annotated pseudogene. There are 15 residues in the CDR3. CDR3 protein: CASSKRTGGCYEQYF. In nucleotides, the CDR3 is TGTGCCAGCAGCAAAAGGACAGGGGGGTGCTACGAGCAGTACTTC.

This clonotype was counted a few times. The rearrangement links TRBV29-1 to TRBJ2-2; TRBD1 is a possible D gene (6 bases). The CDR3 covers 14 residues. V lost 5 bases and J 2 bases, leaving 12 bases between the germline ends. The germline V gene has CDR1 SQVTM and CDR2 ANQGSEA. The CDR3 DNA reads TGCAGCGTTAGATGGACAGCTAACACCGGGGAGCTGTTTTTT. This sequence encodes CSVRWTANTGELFF.

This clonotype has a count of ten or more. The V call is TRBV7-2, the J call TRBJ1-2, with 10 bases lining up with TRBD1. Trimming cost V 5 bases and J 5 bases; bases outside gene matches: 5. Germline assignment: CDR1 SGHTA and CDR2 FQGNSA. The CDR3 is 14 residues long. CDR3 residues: CASSPDRGSYGYTF. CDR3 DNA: TGTGCCAGCAGCCCGGACAGGGGGAGTTATGGCTACACCTTC.

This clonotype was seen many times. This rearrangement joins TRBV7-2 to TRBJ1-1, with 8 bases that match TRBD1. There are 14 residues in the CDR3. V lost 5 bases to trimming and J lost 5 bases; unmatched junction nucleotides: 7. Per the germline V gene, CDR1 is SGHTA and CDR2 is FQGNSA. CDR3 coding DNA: TGTGCCAGCAGCCACCGACAGGGGCGGACTGAAGCTTTCTTT. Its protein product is CASSHRQGRTEAFF.

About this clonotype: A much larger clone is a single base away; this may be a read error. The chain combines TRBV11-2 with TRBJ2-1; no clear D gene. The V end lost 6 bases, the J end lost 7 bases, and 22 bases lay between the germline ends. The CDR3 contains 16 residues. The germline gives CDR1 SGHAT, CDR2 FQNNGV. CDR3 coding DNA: TGTGCCAGCAGTAAGCAACGAGGTAACGTCAAGAATGAGCAGTTCTTC. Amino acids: CASSKQRGNVKNEQFF.

The CDR3 region is CASRDQGGASEKLFF. DNA of the CDR3: TGTGCCAGCAGGGACCAAGGGGGCGCAAGTGAAAAACTGTTTTTT. The chain is built from TRBV7-2 and TRBJ1-4, with 7 bases that match TRBD1. The CDR3 has 15 amino acids. The junction had 11 bases not matched to a gene; V was cut back by 6 bases and J by 7 bases. Germline-derived CDR1 and CDR2 are SGHTA and FQGNSA. The full variable domain, in which reference TRBV7-2 and TRBJ1-4 provide the parts outside the CDR3, is GAGVSQSPSNKVTEKGKDVELRCDPISGHTALYWYRQSLGQGLEFLIYFQGNSAPDKSGLPSDRFSAERTGGSVSTLTIQRTQQEDSAVYLCASRDQGGASEKLFFGSGTQLSVL.

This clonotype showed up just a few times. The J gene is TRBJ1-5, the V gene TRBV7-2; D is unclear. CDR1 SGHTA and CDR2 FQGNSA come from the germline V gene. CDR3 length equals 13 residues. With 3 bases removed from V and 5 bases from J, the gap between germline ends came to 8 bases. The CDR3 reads CASSFVADQPQHF. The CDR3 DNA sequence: TGTGCCAGCAGCTTTGTGGCGGATCAGCCCCAGCATTTT.

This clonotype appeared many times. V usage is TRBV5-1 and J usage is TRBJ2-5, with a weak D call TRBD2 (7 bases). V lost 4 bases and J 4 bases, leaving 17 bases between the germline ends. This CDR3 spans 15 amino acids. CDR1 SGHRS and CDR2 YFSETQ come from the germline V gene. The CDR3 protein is CASSPTGTTGETQYF. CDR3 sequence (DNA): TGCGCCAGCAGCCCAACAGGGACTACGGGAGAGACCCAGTACTTC. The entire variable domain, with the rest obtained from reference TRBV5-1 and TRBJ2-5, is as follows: KAGVTQTPRYLIKTRGQQVTLSCSPISGHRSVSWYQQTPGQGLQFLFEYFSETQRNKGNFPGRFSGRQFSNSRSEMNVSTLELGDSALYLCASSPTGTTGETQYFGPGTRLLVL.

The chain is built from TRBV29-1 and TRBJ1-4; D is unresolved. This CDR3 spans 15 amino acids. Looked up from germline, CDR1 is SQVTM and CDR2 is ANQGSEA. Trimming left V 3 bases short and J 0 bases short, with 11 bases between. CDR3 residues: CSVEEGTTTNEKLFF. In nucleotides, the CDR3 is TGCAGCGTTGAGGAGGGCACTACAACTAATGAAAAACTGTTTTTT. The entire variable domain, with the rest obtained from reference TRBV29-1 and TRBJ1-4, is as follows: SAVISQKPSRDICQRGTSLTIQCQVDSQVTMMFWYRQQPGQSLTLIATANQGSEATYESGFVIDKFPISRPNLTFSTLTVSNMSPEDSSIYLCSVEEGTTTNEKLFFGSGTQLSVL.

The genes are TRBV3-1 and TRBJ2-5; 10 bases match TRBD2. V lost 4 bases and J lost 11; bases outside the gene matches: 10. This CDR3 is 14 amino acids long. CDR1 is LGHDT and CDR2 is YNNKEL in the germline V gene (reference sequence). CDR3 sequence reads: CASSPTVLAGEQYF. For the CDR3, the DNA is TGTGCCAGCAGCCCCACGGTGCTAGCGGGGGAGCAGTACTTC.

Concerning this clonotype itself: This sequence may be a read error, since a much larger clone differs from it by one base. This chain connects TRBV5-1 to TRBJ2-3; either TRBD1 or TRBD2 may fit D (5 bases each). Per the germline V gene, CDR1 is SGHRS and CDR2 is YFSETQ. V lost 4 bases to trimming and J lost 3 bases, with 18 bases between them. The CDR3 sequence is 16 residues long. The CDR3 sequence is CASSPLKGTRTDTQYF. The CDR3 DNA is TGCGCCAGCAGCCCGTTGAAGGGGACGAGGACAGATACGCAGTATTTT. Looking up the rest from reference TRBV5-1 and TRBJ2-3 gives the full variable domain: KAGVTQTPRYLIKTRGQQVTLSCSPISGHRSVSWYQQTPGQGLQFLFEYFSETQRNKGNFPGRFSGRQFSNSRSEMNVSTLELGDSALYLCASSPLKGTRTDTQYFGPGTRLTVL.

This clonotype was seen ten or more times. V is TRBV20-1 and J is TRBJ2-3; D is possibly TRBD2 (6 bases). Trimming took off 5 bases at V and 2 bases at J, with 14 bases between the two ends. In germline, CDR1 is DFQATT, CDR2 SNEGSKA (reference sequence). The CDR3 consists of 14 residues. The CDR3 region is CSAGPGLFTDTQYF. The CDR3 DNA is TGCAGTGCTGGGCCGGGACTTTTCACAGATACGCAGTATTTT.

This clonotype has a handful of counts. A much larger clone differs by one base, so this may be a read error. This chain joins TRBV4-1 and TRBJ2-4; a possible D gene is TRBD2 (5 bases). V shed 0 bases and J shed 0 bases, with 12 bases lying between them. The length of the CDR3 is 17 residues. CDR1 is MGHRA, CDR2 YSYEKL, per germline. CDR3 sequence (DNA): TGCGCCAGCAGCCAAGATCCCCGGAGGCTAGCCAAAAACATTCAGTACTTC. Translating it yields CASSQDPRRLAKNIQYF.

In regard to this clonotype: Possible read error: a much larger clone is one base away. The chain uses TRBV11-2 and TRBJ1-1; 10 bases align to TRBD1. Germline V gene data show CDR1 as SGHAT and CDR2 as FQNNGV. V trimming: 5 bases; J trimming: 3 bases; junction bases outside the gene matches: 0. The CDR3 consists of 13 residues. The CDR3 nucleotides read TGTGCCAGCAGCGGACAGGGGGACACTGAAGCTTTCTTT. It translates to CASSGQGDTEAFF.

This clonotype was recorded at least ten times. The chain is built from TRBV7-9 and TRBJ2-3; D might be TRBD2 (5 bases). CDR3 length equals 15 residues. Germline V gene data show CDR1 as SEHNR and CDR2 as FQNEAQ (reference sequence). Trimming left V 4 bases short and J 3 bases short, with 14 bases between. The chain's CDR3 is CASSWKRSGTDTQYF. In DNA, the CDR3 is TGTGCCAGCAGCTGGAAGCGATCGGGAACAGATACGCAGTATTTT. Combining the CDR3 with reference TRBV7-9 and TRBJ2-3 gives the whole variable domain DTGVSQNPRHKITKRGQNVTFRCDPISEHNRLYWYRQTLGQGPEFLTYFQNEAQLEKSRLLSDRFSAERPKGSFSTLEIQRTEQGDSAMYLCASSWKRSGTDTQYFGPGTRLTVL.